This T cell receptor (beta chain) comes out of a study of OX40 agonist ivuxolimab in advanced cancers. The CDR3 runs 15 residues. Trimming left V 3 bases short and J 0 bases short, with 10 bases between. Germline CDR1 and CDR2: SGHDT and YYEEEE. Only in-frame clones appear in the TCRdb table, and some are missing; sequencing was by immunoSEQ multiplex PCR. The table has tens of thousands of clones, around 83% seen once. The receptor was isolated from an adult with an advanced solid tumor such as melanoma, head and neck, liver or kidney cancer. The chain recombines TRBV5-6 with TRBJ2-1; D is possibly TRBD1 or TRBD2 (5 bases each). The sample in question was CD4+ or CD8+ T cells sorted from blood, obtained in a trial of the OX40 agonist ivuxolimab. The CDR3 sequence is CASSWGYSSYNEQFF. CDR3 in DNA: TGTGCCAGCAGCTGGGGGTACAGCTCCTACAATGAGCAGTTCTTC.